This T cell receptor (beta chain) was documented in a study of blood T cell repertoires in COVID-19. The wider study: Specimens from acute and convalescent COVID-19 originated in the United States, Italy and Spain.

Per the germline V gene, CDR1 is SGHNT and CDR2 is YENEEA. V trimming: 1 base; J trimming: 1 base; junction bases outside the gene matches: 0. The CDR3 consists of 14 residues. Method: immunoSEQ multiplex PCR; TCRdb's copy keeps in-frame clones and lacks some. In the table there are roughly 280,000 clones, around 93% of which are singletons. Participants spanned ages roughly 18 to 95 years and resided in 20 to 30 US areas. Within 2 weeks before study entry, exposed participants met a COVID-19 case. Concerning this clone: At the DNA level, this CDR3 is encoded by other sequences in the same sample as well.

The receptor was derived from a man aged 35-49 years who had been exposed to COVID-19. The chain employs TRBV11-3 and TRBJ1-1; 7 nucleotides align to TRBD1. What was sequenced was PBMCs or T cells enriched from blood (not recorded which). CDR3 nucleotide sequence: TGTGCCAGCAGCTTAGGGACAGGGAACACTGAAGCTTTCTTT. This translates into CASSLGTGNTEAFF. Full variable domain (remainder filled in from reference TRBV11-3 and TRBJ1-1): EAGVVQSPRYKIIEKKQPVAFWCNPISGHNTLYWYLQNLGQGPELLIRYENEEAVDDSQLPKDRFSAERLKGVDSTLKIQPAELGDSAVYLCASSLGTGNTEAFFGQGTRLTVV.